This passage covers 26 T cell receptor beta chains from one sample sequenced in a study of long-term antiretroviral therapy in people with HIV. Survey-level resolution applied to immunoSEQ assay v3.0. The method was immunoSEQ multiplex PCR; TCRdb's version includes in-frame clones alone and lacks a portion of them. The sample shows around 29,000 clones, roughly nine tenths of them seen only once. This sample comprised unsorted PBMCs, obtained 1.1 years after starting antiretroviral therapy. The receptors stem from a man aged 18 to 29 with HIV.

The J gene is TRBJ1-2, the V gene TRBV28, with D unclear. This CDR3 has 14 amino acids. Trimming cost V 6 bases and J 5 bases, with 16 bases left between them. The germline gives CDR1 MDHEN, CDR2 SYDVKM. The CDR3 nucleotides are TGTGCCAGCAGCAACGCGGCCGCCACATATGGCTACACCTTC. It specifies CASSNAAATYGYTF.

The rearrangement uses TRBV23-1 and TRBJ2-1; D is perhaps TRBD1 or TRBD2 (7 bases each). TRBV23-1 is an open reading frame, and its role is uncertain. The CDR3 sequence is 13 residues long. The V and J ends lost 4 bases and 9 bases respectively, with 13 bases between them. CDR3 nucleotide sequence: TGCGCCAGCAGTCGACAGGGAGGGTGTGAGCAGTTCTTC. This encodes CASSRQGGCEQFF.

CDR3 DNA sequence: TGTGCCAGCAGCCGGGGACTAGCGGGGGGGGTACGTTACGAGCAGTACTTC. This sequence encodes CASSRGLAGGVRYEQYF. V gene TRBV28 combines with J gene TRBJ2-7, with 16 bases aligning to TRBD2. Trimming at V came to 6 bases and at J to 4 bases, leaving 9 bases not matched to a gene. CDR1 MDHEN and CDR2 SYDVKM come from the germline V gene. CDR3 length: 17 residues.

V usage is TRBV9 and J usage is TRBJ1-2, with 10 bases lining up with TRBD1. Germline assignment: CDR1 SGDLS and CDR2 YYNGEE. The ends lost 4 bases at V and 6 bases at J; junction bases unmatched: 18. The CDR3 totals 18 residues. Here the CDR3 reads CASSPRFGTGVWDDGYTF. The CDR3 DNA is TGTGCCAGCAGCCCTCGTTTTGGGACAGGGGTGTGGGATGATGGCTACACCTTC.

The rearrangement uses TRBV6-5 and TRBJ1-2, with 12 bases fitting TRBD1. Germline V gene data show CDR1 as MNHEY and CDR2 as SVGAGI. The CDR3 extends over 14 amino acids. V was pared by 7 bases and J by 6 bases, with 6 bases of the junction left unmatched. CDR3 amino acids: CASTLGTGGNGYTF. As DNA, the CDR3 is TGTGCCAGCACCCTAGGGACAGGGGGCAATGGCTACACCTTC.

The chain uses TRBV6-6 and TRBJ1-5; no reliable D call. V lost 4 bases and J 5 bases, leaving 12 bases between the germline ends. The CDR3 has 14 residues. From germline, CDR1 is MNHNY and CDR2 SVGAGI (reference sequence). CDR3: CASSSDGPHQPQHF. The DNA for the CDR3 is TGTGCCAGCAGTTCGGACGGGCCCCATCAGCCCCAGCATTTT.

The V call is TRBV6-4, the J call TRBJ1-2, with D maybe TRBD1 (6 bases). This CDR3 spans 18 amino acids. With 2 bases removed from V and 0 bases from J, the gap between germline ends came to 19 bases. Germline V gene data show CDR1 as MRHNA and CDR2 as SNTAGT. The CDR3 protein is CASSDPPHRAPTNYGYTF. The CDR3 DNA sequence: TGTGCCAGCAGTGACCCGCCCCACAGGGCTCCTACTAACTATGGCTACACCTTC.

This clone came up a few times. V gene TRBV27 combines with J gene TRBJ2-6; unclear D gene. This CDR3 is built from 16 residues. V shed 2 bases and J shed 0 bases, with 8 bases lying between them. In germline, CDR1 is MNHEY, CDR2 SMNVEV (reference sequence). The CDR3 nucleotides are TGTGCCAGCAGTTTAGTGAGTGTCTCTGGGGCCAACGTCCTGACTTTC. Its translation: CASSLVSVSGANVLTF.

The genes are TRBV12-5 and TRBJ2-3; D may correspond to TRBD1 or TRBD2 (5 bases each). CDR1 and CDR2 (germline): LGHNT, FRNRAP. Trimming removed 1 base at V and 7 bases at J, with 21 bases between. The length of the CDR3 is 17 residues. This CDR3 is CASGLDGAERRRYTQYF. In DNA, the CDR3 is TGTGCTAGTGGTTTGGATGGGGCTGAGCGGAGGAGATATACGCAGTATTTT.

The chain recombines TRBV29-1 with TRBJ2-7; 11 bases fit TRBD1. Germline loops: CDR1 SQVTM, CDR2 ANQGSEA. The CDR3 sequence is 17 residues long. V was clipped by 6 bases and J by 6 bases; unmatched bases: 19. The CDR3 DNA sequence: TGCAGCGTAACGATAATCGCGGACAGGGGGCTGTTCGGCGAGCAGTACTTC. The encoded protein is CSVTIIADRGLFGEQYF.

V usage is TRBV7-3 and J usage is TRBJ2-2; tentatively, D is TRBD1 or TRBD2 (6 bases each). Trimming stripped 5 bases from V and 6 bases from J, with 28 bases between. The CDR3 sequence is 19 residues long. Per the germline V gene, CDR1 is SGHTA and CDR2 is FQGTGA. CDR3 sequence (DNA): TGTGCCAGCAGCCCCCGGACCCAACAGGGTGTGTGGAGGGCCGGGGAGCTGTTTTTT. Its protein is CASSPRTQQGVWRAGELFF.

The chain combines TRBV19 with TRBJ1-1; D remains ambiguous. Trimming left V 3 bases short and J 5 bases short, with 7 bases between. Germline loops: CDR1 LNHDA, CDR2 SQIVND (reference sequence). The CDR3 consists of 12 residues. In nucleotides, the CDR3 is TGTGCCAGTAGTATTGGTGTGACTGAAGCTTTCTTT. Its translation: CASSIGVTEAFF.

This clone was found once. V and J are TRBV11-2 and TRBJ2-7; D remains ambiguous. From germline, CDR1 is SGHAT and CDR2 FQNNGV. The V end lost 3 bases, the J end lost 3 bases, and 9 bases lay between the germline ends. The CDR3 contains 13 residues. The CDR3 sequence is CASSFSGNYEQYF. Written as DNA, the CDR3 is TGTGCCAGCAGCTTTAGTGGGAACTACGAGCAGTACTTC.

V is TRBV6-5 and J is TRBJ2-7; D is undetermined. This CDR3 is built from 12 residues. V dropped 8 bases and J dropped 2 bases, with 10 bases sitting between them. Germline CDR1 reads MNHEY; CDR2 reads SVGAGI. The CDR3 reads CASRTGPYEQYF. The CDR3 DNA sequence: TGTGCCAGCCGGACGGGCCCCTACGAGCAGTACTTC.

The sample holds a few counts of this clone. The chain carries TRBV6-5 and TRBJ1-6; D not certain. The V gene's germline CDR1 is MNHEY and CDR2 SVGAGI. The CDR3 contains 11 residues. V was trimmed by 4 bases and J by 14 bases, leaving 9 bases between them. CDR3 in DNA: TGTGCCAGCAGTTCCCTTGGATCCCTCCACTTT. As protein: CASSSLGSLHF.

The rearrangement uses TRBV13 and TRBJ1-1; no clear D. The CDR3 is 14 amino acids. The V gene lost 5 bases and the J gene lost 1 base, with 11 bases spanning the gap. Germline CDR1 reads PRHDT; CDR2 reads FYEKMQ (reference sequence). For the CDR3, the DNA is TGTGCCAGCAGCCCAGGACGGGGGAACACTGAAGCTTTCTTT. Amino acids: CASSPGRGNTEAFF.

The chain combines TRBV15 with TRBJ2-3; a possible D gene is TRBD1 (5 bases). Trimming stripped 3 bases from V and 10 bases from J, with 14 bases between. Germline CDR1 LNHNV, CDR2 YYDKDF (reference sequence). CDR3 length: 13 amino acids. The DNA of the CDR3 is TGTGCCACCAGCAGCCTAGGGGATAGGGCGCAGTATTTT. Translating it yields CATSSLGDRAQYF.

CDR3 amino acids: CASSAAFGRENTGELFF. The CDR3 DNA is TGTGCCAGCAGCGCCGCTTTTGGCAGGGAGAACACCGGGGAGCTGTTTTTT. This chain connects TRBV9 to TRBJ2-2, with a tentative D call TRBD1 (5 bases). CDR3 length equals 17 residues. CDR1 and CDR2 (germline): SGDLS, YYNGEE. Deletions cut 3 bases from V and 1 base from J, with 16 bases between.

V usage is TRBV7-9 and J usage is TRBJ2-1; D not resolved. V was trimmed by 4 bases and J by 5 bases, leaving 15 bases between them. The CDR3 runs to 15 residues. Germline CDR1 SEHNR, CDR2 FQNEAQ (reference sequence). The CDR3 sequence: CASSSLRLLHNEQFF. CDR3 coding DNA: TGTGCCAGCAGCTCCCTTAGGCTACTGCACAATGAGCAGTTCTTC.

The chain carries TRBV27 and TRBJ2-1, with D tentatively TRBD2 (6 bases). Trimming took off 5 bases at V and 0 bases at J, with 20 bases between the two ends. This CDR3 comprises 18 residues. Germline V gene lookup returns CDR1 MNHEY and CDR2 SMNVEV (reference sequence). CDR3 sequence: CASSVHIRDLSSYNEQFF. The CDR3 nucleotides read TGTGCCAGCAGTGTACACATAAGGGACTTGAGCTCCTACAATGAGCAGTTCTTC.

V is TRBV25-1 and J is TRBJ2-3; 11 bases are shared with TRBD2. The length of the CDR3 is 14 residues. The J segment lost 3 bases and the V segment lost 4 bases, leaving 0 bases of the junction unmatched. In germline, CDR1 is MGHDK, CDR2 SYGVNS. The CDR3 DNA reads as TGTGCCAGCAGTGTAGCGGGGGGGACAGATACGCAGTATTTT. Amino acids: CASSVAGGTDTQYF.

V usage is TRBV2 and J usage is TRBJ1-3, with D uncertain. CDR3 size: 13 residues. V was trimmed by 7 bases and J by 4 bases, leaving 11 bases between them. Per germline, CDR1 SNHLY and CDR2 FYNNEI. Here the CDR3 reads CASTLGLGNTIYF. The CDR3, as DNA: TGTGCCAGCACCCTAGGCCTCGGAAACACCATATATTTT.

The chain recombines TRBV5-4 with TRBJ2-2, with TRBD1 identical over 11 bases. V lost 6 bases, J lost 2 bases, and 6 bases stayed unmatched. Looked up from germline, CDR1 is SGHNT and CDR2 is YYREEE (reference sequence). The length of the CDR3 is 16 residues. CDR3 DNA sequence: TGTGCCAGCACCAAGGGACAGGGGGTCAACACCGGGGAGCTGTTTTTT. Protein: CASTKGQGVNTGELFF.

The rearrangement uses TRBV4-1 and TRBJ1-3; weak D call: TRBD1 (5 bases). Germline assignment: CDR1 MGHRA and CDR2 YSYEKL. With 1 base removed from V and 0 bases from J, the gap between germline ends came to 13 bases. The CDR3 has 17 residues. CDR3 region: CASSQGSGATSGNTIYF. CDR3 coding DNA: TGCGCCAGCAGCCAAGGGTCCGGGGCGACCTCTGGAAACACCATATATTTT.

Comment on this clone: The sample holds other DNA sequences that translate to the same CDR3. The J gene is TRBJ1-1, the V gene TRBV30; no definite D call. CDR3 size: 13 residues. V lost 0 bases, J lost 5 bases, and 10 bases lay in between. Germline CDR1 reads GTSNPN; CDR2 reads SVGIG (reference sequence). The CDR3 loop reads CAWSVSGSTEAFF. CDR3 in DNA: TGTGCCTGGAGTGTGAGTGGATCGACTGAAGCTTTCTTT.

The chain links TRBV7-2 to TRBJ2-1, with no clear D. The CDR3 has 13 amino acids. CDR1 and CDR2 from the germline V gene are SGHTA and FQGNSA. V shed 1 base and J shed 8 bases, with 9 bases lying between them. The DNA for the CDR3 is TGTGCCAGCAGCTTAGGAGGCGCCGATGAGCAGTTCTTC. It encodes CASSLGGADEQFF.